This paragraph covers one TCR beta chain sequence. It lacks a known antigen. Nothing much larger sits one base from this clone, and base qualities are not available. Rearranged CDR3 beta regions were amplified from genomic DNA with multiplex V and J primers using the immunoSEQ TRB Survey service. To keep sequencing depth equal across samples, survey-level depth of up to 500,000 reads per sample was applied. The libraries were purified, combined into pools and sequenced with Illumina technology. As for the original processing: Productive clonality, sample overlap, pairwise scatters, CDR3 beta length, V/D/J gene usage and productiveness were assessed with immunoSEQ online tools. Alongside Shannon and Simpson indices, calculated diversity was computed as the number of unique rearrangements divided by total templates, multiplied by 100. For principal component analysis, Z-score normalized data were analyzed with the R prcomp function and the ggbiplot package. Morisita's index was used to quantify the clonal overlap between blood and rectum within each subject. TCRdb holds this immuneACCESS table with in-frame rearrangements only. Some clones are missing; in checked studies, unresolved V genes explain under half, and the rest has no known cause. D and trimming come from the DNA, and the V and J calls and clone size come from that table. The sample data list 25,000 to 35,000 clones, and 82% of these were observed just once. Of the sample, approximately 4.3% is held by the ten largest clones.

This entry comes from a study of pediatric ulcerative colitis (dated by TCRdb to between 2019 and 2020). Turning to the overall study: Of the ulcerative colitis patients, 7 or 8 had pancolitis and two had left-sided colitis, and histology in every patient was consistent with ulcerative colitis. From fewer than ten newly diagnosed, treatment-naive pediatric ulcerative colitis patients and a few non-IBD control children, paired blood and rectal samples were collected. By Pediatric Ulcerative Colitis Activity Index, mild disease was classified in a couple of patients, moderate disease in four and acute severe colitis in three. Study-wide findings and limitations: For technical reasons, substantially fewer templates were yielded by the blood samples of a couple of patients, and these blood samples were excluded from blood-rectal overlap analysis. Compared with controls, ulcerative colitis patients showed significantly higher autologous blood-rectal clonal overlap, a finding that suggests increased T cell trafficking to inflamed tissue. Rectal repertoire features separated controls, mild-moderate and acute severe colitis patients; acute severe colitis showed reduced rectal diversity due to clonal expansions. Repertoires were derived from total lymphocyte DNA, so rare subsets such as regulatory T cells may have patterns not reflected. The healthy control group was small, with only four individuals. A couple of rectal CDR3 clonotypes were present in all ulcerative colitis patients and in none of the controls.

No immunosuppressive medication had been given to the ulcerative colitis patients before the diagnostic colonoscopy. Blood was sampled at the time of the colonoscopy. The Wizard kit (Promega) was used to extract genomic DNA from blood and intestinal samples. Sequenced input: blood. The sequence was collected from a boy younger than 18 with severe ulcerative colitis.

The CDR3 sequence is CASSATGQLFF. The sequenced DNA is TGTGCCAGCAGCGCCACAGGGCAACTGTTTTTT. The chain is assembled from TRBV7-9 and TRBJ1-4; a weak D assignment points to TRBD1 (6 bases agree). According to the germline V gene (reference sequence), CDR1 reads SEHNR and CDR2 reads FQNEAQ. V was cut back by 5 bases and J by 12 bases, leaving a gap of 10 bases between them. The CDR3, from cysteine to phenylalanine, totals 11 residues. CDR3 DNA is the only sequence kept; it has 33 bases, read in frame from the first base.